The 13 T cell receptor beta chains below all came from one sample that was sequenced in a study of Tregs in tolerant kidney transplant recipients. Produced via immunoSEQ multiplex PCR; TCRdb's table is partial and in-frame only. The sample lists 60,000 to 95,000 clones, roughly 98% occurring once. The input for sequencing was CD4+ T cells from blood, taken before the transplant. The receptors stem from a human donor who received a combined kidney and bone marrow transplant.

The genes are TRBV9 and TRBJ1-2, with D unresolved. The ends were cut back, 4 bases at V and 3 bases at J, with 13 bases in the middle. Germline values: CDR1 SGDLS, CDR2 YYNGEE. This CDR3 is 14 amino acids long. CDR3 residues: CASSQVGVDYGYTF. CDR3 DNA sequence: TGTGCCAGCAGCCAGGTGGGTGTAGACTATGGCTACACCTTC. Combining the CDR3 with reference TRBV9 and TRBJ1-2 gives the whole variable domain DSGVTQTPKHLITATGQRVTLRCSPRSGDLSVYWYQQSLDQGLQFLIQYYNGEERAKGNILERFSAQQFPDLHSELNLSSLELGDSALYFCASSQVGVDYGYTFGSGTRLTVV.

V and J are TRBV7-2 and TRBJ2-2; D unresolved. Germline V CDR1 and CDR2: SGHTA, FQGNSA. V shed 3 bases and J shed 5 bases, with 7 bases lying between them. This CDR3 has 13 residues. The chain's CDR3 is CASSFSKTGELFF. The CDR3 nucleotides read TGTGCCAGCAGCTTTTCAAAAACCGGGGAGCTGTTTTTT.

This clone is a singleton in its sample. CDR3 region: CASSLASRSYNEQFF. The CDR3 DNA reads TGTGCCAGCAGCTTAGCGTCTAGATCCTACAATGAGCAGTTCTTC. V is TRBV11-2 and J is TRBJ2-1; no firm D call. The germline V gene encodes CDR1 SGHAT and CDR2 FQNNGV. This CDR3 spans 15 amino acids. V was trimmed by 1 base and J by 1 base, leaving 8 bases between them.

V usage is TRBV28 and J usage is TRBJ1-2, with a tentative D call TRBD1 (6 bases). This CDR3 contains 14 residues. The germline V gene encodes CDR1 MDHEN and CDR2 SYDVKM. Trimming took off 2 bases at V and 6 bases at J, with 13 bases between the two ends. The CDR3, as DNA: TGTGCCAGCAGTTTAAATGACAGGCGGAATGGCTACACCTTC. Its protein product is CASSLNDRRNGYTF.

The chain links TRBV7-2 to TRBJ1-1; 8 bases fit TRBD1. The germline CDR1 and CDR2 sequences are SGHTA and FQGNSA. Unmatched junction bases numbered 6, after V lost 0 bases and J lost 9 bases. The CDR3 covers 14 residues. The CDR3 DNA is TGTGCCAGCAGCTTAGCGCAGGGGGCCCAACAAGCTTTCTTT. Translation gives CASSLAQGAQQAFF.

This clone has only a few counts. The rearrangement links TRBV9 to TRBJ1-3; 7 positions agree with TRBD1. Germline values: CDR1 SGDLS, CDR2 YYNGEE. The CDR3 totals 15 residues. V dropped 2 bases and J dropped 11; count of bases not matched to a gene: 13. The CDR3 DNA reads as TGTGCCAGCAGCGTGGGACAGCTCCTTGAAACAGCCATATATTTT. It is translated as CASSVGQLLETAIYF. Looking up the rest from reference TRBV9 and TRBJ1-3 gives the full variable domain: DSGVTQTPKHLITATGQRVTLRCSPRSGDLSVYWYQQSLDQGLQFLIQYYNGEERAKGNILERFSAQQFPDLHSELNLSSLELGDSALYFCASSVGQLLETAIYFGEGSWLTVV.

The chain combines TRBV19 with TRBJ1-2; D not resolved. Germline V CDR1 and CDR2: LNHDA, SQIVND (reference sequence). The CDR3 has 13 residues. Trimming removed 4 bases from V and 8 bases from J, with 14 bases in between. DNA of the CDR3: TGTGCCAGTAGTACCCTTGGCGCAGGAGGCTACACCTTC. This codes for CASSTLGAGGYTF.

The CDR3 loop reads CASSLVGQLNYGYTF. CDR3 in DNA: TGTGCCAGCAGCTTGGTGGGGCAGCTTAACTATGGCTACACCTTC. The chain combines TRBV5-6 with TRBJ1-2, with a tentative D call TRBD1 (5 bases). CDR1 and CDR2 from the germline V gene are SGHDT and YYEEEE. V shed 0 bases and J shed 1 base, with 10 bases lying between them. The CDR3 contains 15 residues.

V usage is TRBV5-1 and J usage is TRBJ1-2; 7 bases agree with TRBD1. CDR1 and CDR2 from the germline V gene are SGHRS and YFSETQ. The CDR3 loop spans 13 amino acids. V was pared by 1 base and J by 7 bases, with 4 bases of the junction left unmatched. Here the CDR3 DNA reads TGCGCCAGCAGCTTGTGGTCAGGGGGTGGCTACACCTTC. It translates to CASSLWSGGGYTF.

This clone was seen once. The V call is TRBV4-2, the J call TRBJ1-4, with unresolved D. CDR1 LGHNA and CDR2 YNFKEQ come from the germline V gene. CDR3 length equals 17 residues. The V end lost 0 bases, the J end lost 8 bases, and 19 bases lay between the germline ends. The CDR3 DNA reads as TGTGCCAGCAGCCAAGATCTGGGTGGGGTCGGACTGGAAAAACTGTTTTTT. Translation gives CASSQDLGGVGLEKLFF.

This chain links TRBV7-9 with TRBJ2-5, with 8 bases aligning to TRBD2. V was pared by 5 bases and J by 9 bases, with 11 bases of the junction left unmatched. The CDR3 is 14 residues long. Germline loops: CDR1 SEHNR, CDR2 FQNEAQ (reference sequence). DNA for the CDR3: TGTGCCAGCAGCACACGGGGGGGGAAGGTGGCCCAGTACTTC. Amino acids: CASSTRGGKVAQYF.

This clone was seen once. The chain is built from TRBV19 and TRBJ1-3; D remains unclear. V was clipped by 0 bases and J by 2 bases, with 14 bases between them. The CDR3 runs to 17 residues. Per germline, CDR1 LNHDA and CDR2 SQIVND (reference sequence). This chain's CDR3 is CASSIDWRERAGNTIYF. For the CDR3, the DNA is TGTGCCAGTAGTATAGATTGGAGGGAGAGGGCTGGAAACACCATATATTTT.

The V and J genes are TRBV7-3 and TRBJ1-2; TRBD1 agrees at 8 bases. V was pared by 6 bases and J by 4 bases, with 7 bases of the junction left unmatched. The CDR3 totals 14 residues. Per germline, CDR1 SGHTA and CDR2 FQGTGA. The CDR3 region has the DNA TGTGCCAGCAGTCCAGGGGGCATCGGCTATGGCTACACCTTC. Protein sequence: CASSPGGIGYGYTF. Variable domain in full (rest from reference TRBV7-3 and TRBJ1-2): GAGVSQTPSNKVTEKGKYVELRCDPISGHTALYWYRQSLGQGPEFLIYFQGTGAADDSGLPNDRFFAVRPEGSVSTLKIQRTERGDSAVYLCASSPGGIGYGYTFGSGTRLTVV.